Listed below are T cell receptor beta chains from one sample, sequenced in a study of blood T cell repertoires in COVID-19. Produced via immunoSEQ multiplex PCR; TCRdb's table is partial and in-frame only. The profile shows about 150,000 clones, around nine tenths of them singletons. The specimen was peripheral blood. The origin of the receptors is a man aged 60 to 75 with active or convalescent COVID-19. Each CDR3 is given with its conserved first and last residue. D genes are given only for firm matches. Clone size, where shown, is once, few, many, or a class for clones that have expanded.

CDR3nt,CDR3aa,abundance,j_gene,v_gene,d_gene
TGTGCCAGCAGCTTAGGCCTACGGGGGGCAGCTTTCTTT,CASSLGLRGAAFF,few,TRBJ1-1,TRBV13,.
TGTGCCAGCAGCTTGGCCGGGGGAGGGAACGATGAGCAGTTCTTC,CASSLAGGGNDEQFF,.,TRBJ2-1,TRBV5-4,TRBD2
TGTGCCATCAGGAACCGGGACAGGGGTCACACCGGGGAGCTGTTTTTT,CAIRNRDRGHTGELFF,few,TRBJ2-2,TRBV10-3,TRBD1
TGTGCCAGCTGCAGGACAGCCTCCAACACTGAAGCTTTCTTT,CASCRTASNTEAFF,.,TRBJ1-1,TRBV6-5,.
TGTGCCAGCAGTGCCGGGACAGGGGGCAAAGTAGATACGCAGTATTTT,CASSAGTGGKVDTQYF,.,TRBJ2-3,TRBV28,TRBD1
TGTGCCAGCTCACCTGGGACAGGGGGCGCGGGCAATCAGCCCCAGCATTTT,CASSPGTGGAGNQPQHF,.,TRBJ1-5,TRBV18,TRBD1
TGCGCCAGCAGCTTGGGGGGGACTAGCATCGCAGATACGCAGTATTTT,CASSLGGTSIADTQYF,.,TRBJ2-3,TRBV5-1,TRBD2
TGTGCCAGTAGTCCAGACAGGGGTAGCACAGATACGCAGTATTTT,CASSPDRGSTDTQYF,.,TRBJ2-3,TRBV19,TRBD1
TGTGCCAGCAGCCGGAACACTGAAGCTTTCTTT,CASSRNTEAFF,.,TRBJ1-1,TRBV6-6,.
TGTGCCAGCTCAGGCCAGTCGGGGACAGATACGCAGTATTTT,CASSGQSGTDTQYF,few,TRBJ2-3,TRBV18,.
TGTGCCACCAGTGATTTGCTCGGAGCGATAGAGACCCAGTACTTC,CATSDLLGAIETQYF,once,TRBJ2-5,TRBV24-1,.
TGCGCCAGCAGCCAGCCGGGACAATTGGGAGAGACCCAGTACTTC,CASSQPGQLGETQYF,.,TRBJ2-5,TRBV4-1,.
TGTGCCAGCAGCCCGGGACCGGAGGAGGGGCAGTTCTTC,CASSPGPEEGQFF,few,TRBJ2-1,TRBV7-2,.
TGTGCCAGCAGTTTGGTAGAGCTAGGAAACACCATATATTTT,CASSLVELGNTIYF,.,TRBJ1-3,TRBV28,.
TGTGCCAGCTCACCAACGACAAGGAGGGGACAAGAGACCCAGTACTTC,CASSPTTRRGQETQYF,.,TRBJ2-5,TRBV18,.
TGTGCCAGCAGTTTGGGGTTGTCAGGGGTCCAGCCCCAGCATTTT,CASSLGLSGVQPQHF,.,TRBJ1-5,TRBV28,.
TGTGCCAGCAGCTTTTCCGGGGGGGACCAGCCCCAGCATTTT,CASSFSGGDQPQHF,.,TRBJ1-5,TRBV7-2,.
TGTGCCAGCAGTTTCCAAGCGGCAGGGGGCTTTGGCTACACCTTC,CASSFQAAGGFGYTF,.,TRBJ1-2,TRBV28,TRBD1
TGCGCCAGCAGGGACGGGACATATAATTCACCCCTCCACTTT,CASRDGTYNSPLHF,.,TRBJ1-6,TRBV5-1,.
TGTGCCAGCAGTGCCGGACTAGCGGGAGAGAGGGAGCAGTACTTC,CASSAGLAGEREQYF,.,TRBJ2-7,TRBV6-6,TRBD2
TGTGCCAGCAGCTTGTCGGGACAGGGGCGCTTAAAAAACATTCAGTACTTC,CASSLSGQGRLKNIQYF,few,TRBJ2-4,TRBV5-8,TRBD1
TGTGCCAGCAGTTCCCGAGGGACAGCGGGGGTCGAGCAGTACTTC,CASSSRGTAGVEQYF,.,TRBJ2-7,TRBV6-5,.
TGTGCCAGCAGTGCTGGACAGGGCAAAGGGTACGAGCAGTACTTC,CASSAGQGKGYEQYF,.,TRBJ2-7,TRBV27,TRBD1
TGTGCCAGCAGTTACTCGTCAGGGTTAGGTGGAAACACCATATATTTT,CASSYSSGLGGNTIYF,once,TRBJ1-3,TRBV6-5,.
TGCGCCAGCAGCTTCGGAGGGGGCAACTATGGCTACACCTTC,CASSFGGGNYGYTF,.,TRBJ1-2,TRBV5-1,TRBD1
TGTGCCAGCAGTTTATCTTGGCTTCTGAACACCGGGGAGCTGTTTTTT,CASSLSWLLNTGELFF,.,TRBJ2-2,TRBV27,.